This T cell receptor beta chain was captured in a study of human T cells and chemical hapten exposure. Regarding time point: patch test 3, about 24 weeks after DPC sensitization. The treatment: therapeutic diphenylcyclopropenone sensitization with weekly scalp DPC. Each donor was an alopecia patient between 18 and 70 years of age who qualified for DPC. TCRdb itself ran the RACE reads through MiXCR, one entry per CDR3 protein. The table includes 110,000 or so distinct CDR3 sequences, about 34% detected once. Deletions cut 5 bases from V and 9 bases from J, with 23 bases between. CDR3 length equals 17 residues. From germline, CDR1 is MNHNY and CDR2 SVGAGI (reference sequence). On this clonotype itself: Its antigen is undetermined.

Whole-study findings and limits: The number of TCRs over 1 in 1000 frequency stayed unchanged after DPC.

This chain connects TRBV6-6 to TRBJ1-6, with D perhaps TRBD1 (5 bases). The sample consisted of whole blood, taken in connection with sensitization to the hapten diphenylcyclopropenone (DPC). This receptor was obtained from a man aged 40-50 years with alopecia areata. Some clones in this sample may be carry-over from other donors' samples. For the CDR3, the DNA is TGTGCCAGCAGTCCCCCTGTGGGTCAGGGTCGTGTTTCACCCCTCCACTTT. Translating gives CASSPPVGQGRVSPLHF.